Listed here are 16 T cell receptor beta chains from one sample, sequenced in a study of T cell repertoires in cytomegalovirus infection. TCRdb fed the reads into MiXCR, producing one record per CDR3 protein. Among fewer than 85,000 distinct CDR3 sequences, around 49% were seen once, and the ten largest hold more than 80%. Antigens for these TCRs are unknown. The source was CD8+ T cells from cultured PBMCs, collected from culture after CMV antigen stimulation. All receptors come from a human donor in good health (CMV status not recorded). Some clones in this sample may be carry-over from other donors' samples.

In its sample, this clonotype was seen a few times. This sequence joins TRBV7-6 and TRBJ2-5, with a tentative D call TRBD1 (5 bases). Trimming pared 8 bases from V and 10 bases from J, leaving 17 bases between. The CDR3 has 12 amino acids. Per the germline V gene, CDR1 is SGHVS and CDR2 is FNYEAQ. CDR3 residues: CASLGAGRFQYF. DNA of the CDR3: TGTGCCAGCTTAGGGGCAGGACGGTTCCAGTACTTC. The variable domain in full, completed from reference TRBV7-6 and TRBJ2-5, reads GAGVSQSPRYKVTKRGQDVALRCDPISGHVSLYWYRQALGQGPEFLTYFNYEAQQDKSGLPNDRFSAERPEGSISTLTIQRTEQRDSAMYRCASLGAGRFQYFGPGTRLLVL.

CDR3 residues: CAIKGAQGNQETQYF. Written as DNA, the CDR3 is TGTGCCATCAAAGGGGCGCAGGGAAACCAAGAGACCCAGTACTTC. The chain is built from TRBV10-3 and TRBJ2-5; D is perhaps TRBD1 (5 bases). CDR1 is ENHRY and CDR2 is SYGVKD in the germline V gene. This CDR3 has 15 amino acids. Trimming removed 7 bases at V and 0 bases at J, with 15 bases between.

Comments on this clonotype: Compared with germline, one end of the junction differs, possibly owing to a read error. This sequence joins TRBV7-2 and TRBJ2-2; either TRBD1 or TRBD2 may fit D (6 bases each). The V gene's germline CDR1 is SGHTA and CDR2 FQGNSA. The CDR3 runs to 15 residues. CDR3 DNA sequence: TGTGCCAGCAGCAGGGACAAGGGGGGCACCAGGGAGCTGTTTTTT. This translates into CASSRDKGGTRELFF.

The sample holds a few counts of this clonotype. This chain joins TRBV7-2 and TRBJ2-6; tentative D call: TRBD1 (5 bases). From germline, CDR1 is SGHTA and CDR2 FQGNSA. The CDR3 contains 18 residues. V was clipped by 2 bases and J by 3 bases, with 17 bases between them. For the CDR3, the DNA is TGTGCCAGCAGCTTACAGGCAGGGCCGTTCTATGGGGCCAACGTCCTGACTTTC. This codes for CASSLQAGPFYGANVLTF. The whole variable domain, filled in from reference TRBV7-2 and TRBJ2-6, reads GAGVSQSPSNKVTEKGKDVELRCDPISGHTALYWYRQSLGQGLEFLIYFQGNSAPDKSGLPSDRFSAERTGGSVSTLTIQRTQQEDSAVYLCASSLQAGPFYGANVLTFGAGSRLTVL.

This sequence joins TRBV27 and TRBJ2-3; D is perhaps TRBD2 (5 bases). Per germline, CDR1 MNHEY and CDR2 SMNVEV (reference sequence). The CDR3 has 14 amino acids. V lost 6 bases, J lost 1 base, and 11 bases lay in between. The CDR3 protein is CASRRGLRTDTQYF. DNA of the CDR3: TGTGCCAGCAGGCGTGGACTCCGCACAGATACGCAGTATTTT.

This clonotype was seen only a few times. The chain combines TRBV20-1 with TRBJ2-7; weak D call: TRBD2 (6 bases). The ends were cut back, 5 bases at V and 3 bases at J, with 17 bases in the middle. From germline, CDR1 is DFQATT and CDR2 SNEGSKA (reference sequence). CDR3 length: 14 residues. CDR3 sequence reads: CSASTSSRGYEQYF. The DNA for the CDR3 is TGCAGTGCTTCTACTAGCTCACGGGGCTACGAGCAGTACTTC.

V is TRBV11-2 and J is TRBJ2-4; 9 bases map to TRBD2. The V and J ends lost 3 bases and 4 bases, in that order; junction bases with no gene match: 7. In germline, CDR1 is SGHAT, CDR2 FQNNGV. The CDR3 spans 16 residues. Written as DNA, the CDR3 is TGTGCCAGCAGCTTCCAGCGGGGGGACCTAAAAAACATTCAGTACTTC. It is translated as CASSFQRGDLKNIQYF.

V and J are TRBV5-1 and TRBJ2-2; no definite D call. The germline V and J ends were trimmed by 4 bases and 2 bases, with 6 bases remaining between them. This CDR3 region has 13 residues. Germline V gene data show CDR1 as SGHRS and CDR2 as YFSETQ. This CDR3 is CASSPENTGELFF. The CDR3 DNA follows: TGCGCCAGCAGCCCTGAAAACACCGGGGAGCTGTTTTTT.

The rearrangement joins TRBV7-8 to TRBJ2-5, with D perhaps TRBD1 (6 bases). The germline V gene encodes CDR1 SGHVS and CDR2 FQNEAQ. The CDR3 is 14 residues long. Trimming pared 3 bases from V and 5 bases from J, leaving 13 bases between. DNA of the CDR3: TGTGCCAGCAGCTTGGTTACAGGGCGGGAGACCCAGTACTTC. Its translation is CASSLVTGRETQYF.

In this sample, this clonotype turned up a few times. CDR3: CASSSPGGGIYNEQFF. The CDR3, as DNA: TGTGCCAGCAGCTCCCCAGGGGGAGGGATTTACAATGAGCAGTTCTTC. The chain recombines TRBV7-8 with TRBJ2-1; either TRBD1 or TRBD2 may supply D (7 bases each). This CDR3 contains 16 residues. CDR1 is SGHVS, CDR2 FQNEAQ, per germline. V was pared by 4 bases and J by 4 bases, with 17 bases between.

The rearrangement links TRBV27 to TRBJ1-2; 12 bases are shared with TRBD1. The CDR3 totals 17 residues. Germline V gives CDR1 MNHEY, CDR2 SMNVEV (reference sequence). V dropped 6 bases and J dropped 3; count of bases not matched to a gene: 11. The CDR3 bases are TGTGCCAGCAGACTCGGGACAGGGGGCAATCGAGACTATGGCTACACCTTC. Its translation is CASRLGTGGNRDYGYTF.

This clonotype was observed a few times. The chain uses TRBV4-1 and TRBJ1-5; D gene uncertain. V shed 3 bases and J shed 3 bases, with 12 bases lying between them. Germline V gene data show CDR1 as MGHRA and CDR2 as YSYEKL. The CDR3 contains 15 residues. CDR3 coding DNA: TGCGCCAGCAGCCACCTCATGGGGTACAATCAGCCCCAGCATTTT. The encoded protein is CASSHLMGYNQPQHF.

The chain uses TRBV12-3 or TRBV12-4 and TRBJ1-4; D gene ambiguous. The CDR3 runs to 14 residues. V lost 3 bases and J lost 4, with 9 bases in between. This CDR3 reads CASSFQLGNEKLFF. The CDR3 DNA reads as TGTGCCAGCAGTTTCCAATTGGGTAATGAAAAACTGTTTTTT.

The table lists this clonotype with a few counts. The chain carries TRBV7-2 and TRBJ2-5; possibly TRBD1 for D (6 bases). The CDR3 contains 16 residues. Trimming took off 4 bases at V and 2 bases at J, with 17 bases between the two ends. Germline CDR1 reads SGHTA; CDR2 reads FQGNSA. The chain's CDR3 is CASSYDTGTTQETQYF. The CDR3 nucleotides are TGTGCCAGCAGCTACGACACCGGGACAACACAAGAGACCCAGTACTTC.

This chain uses TRBV6-5 with TRBJ2-7, with D possibly TRBD1 on 5 matching bases. Germline CDR1 and CDR2: MNHEY and SVGAGI. The CDR3 loop spans 15 amino acids. Trimming cost V 0 bases and J 2 bases, with 11 bases left between them. As DNA, the CDR3 is TGTGCCAGCAGTTACTCTAGGGGCGCCACCTACGAGCAGTACTTC. Protein sequence: CASSYSRGATYEQYF.

In this sample, this clonotype turned up a few times. This rearrangement joins TRBV6-4 to TRBJ2-3, with 8 positions matching TRBD2. This CDR3 comprises 15 residues. V trimming: 4 bases; J trimming: 3 bases; junction bases outside the gene matches: 6. Germline loops: CDR1 MRHNA, CDR2 SNTAGT. This CDR3 reads CASSVAGGGTDTQYF. The CDR3 nucleotides are TGTGCCAGCAGTGTGGCGGGAGGAGGGACAGATACGCAGTATTTT.